A single sample is the source of the 19 T cell receptor beta chains below, sequenced in a study of OX40 agonist ivuxolimab in advanced cancers. Sequencing was performed with immunoSEQ multiplex PCR; in TCRdb, only in-frame clones are kept and a portion is missing. The table includes roughly 91,000 clones, about 90% detected once. The sample here was CD4+ or CD8+ T cells sorted from blood, taken in a trial of the OX40 agonist ivuxolimab. The receptor source for this set is an adult with an advanced solid tumor such as melanoma, head and neck, liver or kidney cancer.

V and J are TRBV10-3 and TRBJ2-3; 8 positions agree with TRBD1. V gave up 4 bases and J gave up 1 base; unmatched junction bases: 7. CDR1 ENHRY and CDR2 SYGVKD come from the germline V gene. The CDR3 has 16 residues. The CDR3 loop is CAISAYGQGRTDTQYF. The CDR3, as DNA: TGTGCCATCAGTGCATATGGACAGGGCCGCACAGATACGCAGTATTTT.

This clone appeared once. The DNA of the CDR3 is TGTGCCAGCAGTGAAAGGACCTACGAGCAGTACTTC. Translated, it gives CASSERTYEQYF. V usage is TRBV6-1 and J usage is TRBJ2-7; D gene uncertain. The ends were cut back, 2 bases at V and 2 bases at J, with 4 bases in the middle. This CDR3 has 12 residues. Germline-derived CDR1 and CDR2 are MNHNS and SASEGT.

The rearrangement links TRBV7-9 to TRBJ1-5, with D perhaps TRBD1 (6 bases). The CDR3 length is 16 residues. Germline V gene lookup returns CDR1 SEHNR and CDR2 FQNEAQ (reference sequence). The V and J ends lost 1 base and 3 bases respectively, with 13 bases between them. The CDR3 nucleotides read TGTGCCAGCAGCTTAGGATCGGGGGCAGACAATCAGCCCCAGCATTTT. Translating gives CASSLGSGADNQPQHF.

The chain links TRBV30 to TRBJ1-1, with a possible D match to TRBD1 (6 bases). CDR1 GTSNPN and CDR2 SVGIG come from the germline V gene (reference sequence). V was cut by 5 bases and J by 5 bases, with 12 bases left in between. The CDR3 length is 12 residues. CDR3 sequence reads: CAWGNRVTEAFF. The DNA for the CDR3 is TGTGCCTGGGGGAACAGGGTTACTGAAGCTTTCTTT.

This clone was seen a few times. The V call is TRBV7-2, the J call TRBJ1-3; possibly TRBD1 for D (6 bases). V lost 3 bases and J lost 4, with 10 bases in between. CDR3 size: 14 residues. Germline loops: CDR1 SGHTA, CDR2 FQGNSA. CDR3: CASSFDTGGNTIYF. The CDR3 nucleotides read TGTGCCAGCAGCTTCGACACAGGGGGAAACACCATATATTTT. Complete variable domain (other parts from reference TRBV7-2 and TRBJ1-3): GAGVSQSPSNKVTEKGKDVELRCDPISGHTALYWYRQSLGQGLEFLIYFQGNSAPDKSGLPSDRFSAERTGGSVSTLTIQRTQQEDSAVYLCASSFDTGGNTIYFGEGSWLTVV.

This clone came up a few times. At one end, the junction sequence differs from germline, possibly due to a read error. The genes are TRBV28 and TRBJ1-5; 8 bases are shared with TRBD1. The CDR3 extends over 20 amino acids. The V gene's germline CDR1 is MDHEN and CDR2 SYDVKM. The CDR3 loop is CASSLFLGFAGGNSDQPQHF. DNA of the CDR3: TGTGCCAGCAGTTTATTTTTGGGGTTTGCAGGGGGCAATAGCGATCAGCCCCAGCATTTT.

The chain combines TRBV19 with TRBJ2-3, with D uncertain. V lost 4 bases and J 0 bases, leaving 8 bases between the germline ends. Germline-derived CDR1 and CDR2 are LNHDA and SQIVND (reference sequence). The CDR3 is made up of 14 amino acids. Written as DNA, the CDR3 is TGTGCCAGTAGTAACGCCCCTAGCACAGATACGCAGTATTTT. It codes for CASSNAPSTDTQYF.

This rearrangement joins TRBV10-3 to TRBJ1-2; 7 nucleotides agree with TRBD1. This CDR3 is 11 amino acids long. Germline assignment: CDR1 ENHRY and CDR2 SYGVKD. Trimming at V came to 9 bases and at J to 7 bases, leaving 5 bases not matched to a gene. The CDR3 here is CAISGGSGYTF. CDR3 in DNA: TGTGCCATTTCAGGGGGGAGTGGCTACACCTTC.

The genes are TRBV4-2 and TRBJ1-5; D unclear. The germline V gene has CDR1 LGHNA and CDR2 YNFKEQ. Deletions cut 1 base from V and 7 bases from J, with 14 bases between. The CDR3 has 15 amino acids. The CDR3 loop reads CASSQGPPGGQPQHF. In DNA form, the CDR3 reads TGTGCCAGCAGCCAAGGACCGCCCGGTGGGCAGCCCCAGCATTTT.

In its sample, this clone was seen once. The CDR3 nucleotides are TGTGCCAGCAGGGAGGACTATGGCTACACCTTC. Amino acids: CASREDYGYTF. V usage is TRBV28 and J usage is TRBJ1-2; D unclear. The CDR3 runs 11 residues. V lost 6 bases and J 3 bases, leaving 5 bases between the germline ends. Germline CDR1 reads MDHEN; CDR2 reads SYDVKM.

DNA for the CDR3: TGCGCCAGCAGCTTGAGGGGACAGGGCAATCAGCCCCAGCATTTT. It yields the protein CASSLRGQGNQPQHF. The V call is TRBV5-1, the J call TRBJ1-5; 8 nucleotides match TRBD1. The length of the CDR3 is 15 residues. From germline, CDR1 is SGHRS and CDR2 YFSETQ. V lost 1 base to trimming and J lost 2 bases; unmatched junction nucleotides: 2.

The DNA of the CDR3 is TGTGCCAGCAGTGGCGAGCAGGGGGGTGTGCCCCAGCATTTT. This encodes CASSGEQGGVPQHF. The chain joins TRBV2 to TRBJ1-5, with 7 bases aligning to TRBD1. This CDR3 comprises 14 residues. With V trimmed by 4 bases and J by 9 bases, 9 bases remained unmatched. Germline lookup yields CDR1 SNHLY and CDR2 FYNNEI.

This chain joins TRBV11-2 and TRBJ1-1; 7 positions match TRBD1. The CDR3 extends over 15 amino acids. Germline CDR1 SGHAT, CDR2 FQNNGV. V lost 5 bases and J lost 0; bases outside the gene matches: 6. In DNA, the CDR3 is TGTGCCAGCAGCACAACGGACAGGCTGAACACTGAAGCTTTCTTT. Its protein product is CASSTTDRLNTEAFF.

The chain employs TRBV5-1 and TRBJ1-4, with D possibly being TRBD1 (5 bases). Deletions cut 4 bases from V and 4 bases from J, with 20 bases between. The CDR3 extends over 17 amino acids. Germline CDR1 SGHRS, CDR2 YFSETQ. CDR3 nucleotides: TGCGCCAGCAGCCCCGAGGGGACCCCCGGGGGTAATGAAAAACTGTTTTTT. This encodes CASSPEGTPGGNEKLFF.

The V and J genes are TRBV5-4 and TRBJ1-3; 7 bases are a match to TRBD1. Germline V lookup: CDR1 SGHNT, CDR2 YYREEE (reference sequence). V was pared by 5 bases and J by 4 bases, with 6 bases of the junction left unmatched. This CDR3 contains 14 residues. In DNA form, the CDR3 reads TGTGCCAGCAGGTCCGACAGGGACGGAAACACCATATATTTT. This codes for CASRSDRDGNTIYF.

The V and J genes are TRBV6-5 and TRBJ1-2, with D uncertain. Germline lookup yields CDR1 MNHEY and CDR2 SVGAGI. This CDR3 contains 12 residues. Trimming pared 2 bases from V and 3 bases from J, leaving 4 bases between. The CDR3 here is CASSYPDYGYTF. As DNA, the CDR3 is TGTGCCAGCAGTTACCCGGACTATGGCTACACCTTC.

The rearrangement links TRBV10-2 to TRBJ2-2, with 9 bases that match TRBD1. CDR3 length equals 15 residues. V was pared by 6 bases and J by 2 bases, with 4 bases of the junction left unmatched. Germline loops: CDR1 WSHSY, CDR2 SAAADI. CDR3 coding DNA: TGCGCCAGCAGGACAGGGGGGGATAACACCGGGGAGCTGTTTTTT. Its translation: CASRTGGDNTGELFF.

The DNA for the CDR3 is TGTGCCAGTAGTGCCGCGACAGGGGGCGCATTCACCGGGGAGCTGTTTTTT. It yields the protein CASSAATGGAFTGELFF. The chain employs TRBV19 and TRBJ2-2, with 10 bases aligning to TRBD1. The V segment lost 5 bases and the J segment 4 bases; nucleotides outside the gene matches: 10. Germline CDR1 LNHDA, CDR2 SQIVND (reference sequence). The CDR3 has 17 residues.

V gene TRBV7-9 combines with J gene TRBJ2-5; a weak D match, TRBD2 (6 bases). The CDR3 extends over 16 amino acids. The germline V gene encodes CDR1 SEHNR and CDR2 FQNEAQ (reference sequence). Trimming removed 1 base from V and 1 base from J, with 13 bases in between. In DNA form, the CDR3 reads TGTGCCAGCAGCTTAGAGGTAGCGGTGATCCAAGAGACCCAGTACTTC. Translated, it gives CASSLEVAVIQETQYF.